This TCR beta chain is drawn from a study of control samples from healthy donors and cancer patients. TCRdb's table, derived via immunoSEQ multiplex PCR, lists solely in-frame clones and lacks some. The sample consists of just over 150,000 clones, roughly 90% of them appearing once. CDR3 length: 14 residues. V dropped 7 bases and J dropped 5 bases, with 14 bases sitting between them. The germline CDR1 and CDR2 sequences are MNHEY and SVGAGI. This clone was seen only once. This TCR was recovered from a man between 25 and 39 years old in good health. The sequencing input was blood. The V gene is TRBV6-5, the J gene TRBJ2-2; possible D gene TRBD2, 5 bases. As DNA, the CDR3 is TGTGCCAGCATTATTGCTCGGGGTACCGGGGAGCTGTTTTTT. It translates to CASIIARGTGELFF.